The present T cell receptor (beta chain) was sequenced within a study of blood T cells in healthy people across ages. Study findings and constraints: A strong correlation between TCR beta diversity and naive T cell percentage was seen. It was held that the diversity estimates obtained from one million T cells were underestimates.

A note on this clonotype: As yet, its antigen is unknown.

V lost 4 bases to trimming and J lost 1 base, with 14 bases between them. The germline gives CDR1 SQVTM, CDR2 ANQGSEA. This CDR3 contains 15 residues. A second PCR of 7 to 11 cycles used a sample-barcoded 5' primer and a J-beta primer mix. Via MiXCR, TCRdb re-called the 5' RACE reads, giving one row per CDR3 protein. The sample records hundreds of thousands of distinct CDR3 sequences, around half being singletons. The authors extracted at least 5 micrograms of total RNA per sample. The sample taken for sequencing was blood. The chain employs TRBV29-1 and TRBJ2-4; the D is unclear. The clonotype originates from a man older than 75 in good health. The CDR3 DNA reads TGCAGCGTTGTTAGCACTCCACCGGCCAAAAACATTCAGTACTTC. Translating gives CSVVSTPPAKNIQYF.